These 22 T cell receptor beta chains share one sample of origin, sequenced in a study of blood T cell repertoires in COVID-19. Assay used: immunoSEQ multiplex PCR; TCRdb lists only in-frame clones, some missing. The sample gives 150,000 or so clones, about 85% of which show up once; approximately 5.2% is in the top ten. Sequences were obtained from peripheral blood. The receptor source for this set is a woman aged 70-85 years with COVID-19, enrolled during active disease.

This chain links TRBV10-3 with TRBJ2-1; 7 nucleotides line up with TRBD2. CDR1 and CDR2 (germline): ENHRY, SYGVKD. Trimming took 8 bases from V and 0 from J; bases not matched to a gene: 7. The CDR3 length is 15 residues. The CDR3, as DNA: TGTGCCATCGGGGAGGGACGGAGCTCCTACAATGAGCAGTTCTTC. It encodes CAIGEGRSSYNEQFF.

V and J are TRBV3-1 (or the pseudogene TRBV3-2) and TRBJ2-3, with D possibly matching TRBD1 (5 bases). The germline V gene encodes CDR1 LGHDT and CDR2 YNNKEL (reference sequence). V lost 7 bases to trimming and J lost 1 base, with 9 bases between them. The length of the CDR3 is 13 residues. CDR3 residues: CASTSTGTDTQYF. For the CDR3, the DNA is TGTGCCAGCACCTCGACAGGCACAGATACGCAGTATTTT.

This rearrangement joins TRBV2 to TRBJ1-3; no firm D call. The CDR3 runs 16 residues. Trimming pared 0 bases from V and 4 bases from J, leaving 13 bases between. Germline loops: CDR1 SNHLY, CDR2 FYNNEI. The CDR3 DNA sequence: TGTGCCAGCAGTGAAGCCCCGACTGACCCCGGAAACACCATATATTTT. This gives the protein CASSEAPTDPGNTIYF.

The chain links TRBV2 to TRBJ2-1; 9 bases are shared with TRBD2. The ends lost 7 bases at V and 6 bases at J; junction bases unmatched: 13. The germline CDR1 and CDR2 sequences are SNHLY and FYNNEI. This CDR3 contains 16 residues. The CDR3 DNA sequence: TGTGCCAGCAAGGGTCAGATGGGACTAGCTTTCAATGAGCAGTTCTTC. This translates into CASKGQMGLAFNEQFF.

The chain uses TRBV2 and TRBJ1-3, with TRBD1 matching 8 bases. The J segment lost 6 bases and the V segment lost 6 bases, leaving 22 bases of the junction unmatched. Germline lookup yields CDR1 SNHLY and CDR2 FYNNEI. This CDR3 spans 19 amino acids. CDR3 in DNA: TGTGCCAGCAGCACCGCGGACAGGGCACGACCTCGCATTCTAAACACCATATATTTT. This translates into CASSTADRARPRILNTIYF.

The chain links TRBV5-5 to TRBJ1-4, with D unclear. The CDR3 consists of 12 residues. V shed 2 bases and J shed 10 bases, with 9 bases lying between them. Germline values: CDR1 SGHKS, CDR2 YYEKEE (reference sequence). Here the CDR3 DNA reads TGTGCCAGCAGCTTTTTTTCGGGAAAACTGTTTTTT. Protein sequence: CASSFFSGKLFF.

V gene TRBV19 combines with J gene TRBJ2-3; D is possibly TRBD2 (5 bases). Trimming pared 6 bases from V and 4 bases from J, leaving 14 bases between. Per the germline V gene, CDR1 is LNHDA and CDR2 is SQIVND (reference sequence). The CDR3 contains 14 residues. CDR3 protein: CASRRTRVADTQYF. The CDR3 DNA is TGTGCCAGTAGGCGTACTAGAGTGGCAGATACGCAGTATTTT.

This clone appeared once. This chain uses TRBV10-3 with TRBJ2-3; 11 nucleotides align to TRBD2. V lost 6 bases, J lost 7 bases, and 6 bases stayed unmatched. This CDR3 is 14 amino acids long. Germline assignment: CDR1 ENHRY and CDR2 SYGVKD. The CDR3 region has the DNA TGTGCCATCAGCCAGACTAGCGGGGAGAATACGCAGTATTTT. Translation: CAISQTSGENTQYF.

CDR3 DNA: TGTGCCAGCAGCTTACAGGGTTCGGTCTATGGCTACACCTTC. It translates to CASSLQGSVYGYTF. The rearrangement links TRBV5-6 to TRBJ1-2, with D possibly being TRBD1 (6 bases). Trimming removed 2 bases at V and 4 bases at J, with 12 bases between. Germline-derived CDR1 and CDR2 are SGHDT and YYEEEE. The CDR3 spans 14 residues.

This clone was observed a few times. V and J are TRBV2 and TRBJ1-4, with D possibly being TRBD1 (5 bases). The CDR3 loop spans 14 amino acids. Germline CDR1 is SNHLY and CDR2 is FYNNEI. Trimming took 6 bases from V and 4 from J, leaving 12 bases between them. This CDR3 is CASRSRQNNEKLFF. The CDR3 bases are TGTGCCAGCAGAAGCCGACAGAATAATGAAAAACTGTTTTTT.

This sequence joins TRBV5-4 and TRBJ2-3, with 9 nucleotides matching TRBD2. This CDR3 is built from 17 residues. Germline CDR1 is SGHNT and CDR2 is YYREEE (reference sequence). The V segment lost 1 base and the J segment 4 bases; nucleotides outside the gene matches: 10. CDR3 in amino acids: CASSLSGGGGGADTQYF. CDR3 DNA sequence: TGTGCCAGCAGCTTGTCTGGGGGTGGCGGGGGGGCAGATACGCAGTATTTT.

The rearrangement links TRBV2 to TRBJ1-5, with D perhaps matching TRBD1 (6 bases). Germline-derived CDR1 and CDR2 are SNHLY and FYNNEI. The CDR3 has 12 amino acids. Trimming pared 6 bases from V and 9 bases from J, leaving 12 bases between. CDR3 nucleotide sequence: TGTGCCAGCAGCCTTTTACAGGGGCCCCAGCATTTT. Its translation is CASSLLQGPQHF.

The chain combines TRBV7-2 with TRBJ2-7, with 11 bases identical to TRBD2. The CDR3 is made up of 15 amino acids. Germline CDR1 is SGHTA and CDR2 is FQGNSA. J lost 4 bases, V lost 5 bases, and 7 bases had no gene match. CDR3 sequence: CASSNSGGARYEQYF. CDR3 sequence (DNA): TGTGCCAGCAGCAATAGCGGGGGGGCCCGGTACGAGCAGTACTTC.

This clone was detected once. This chain links TRBV28 with TRBJ2-7, with D perhaps matching TRBD2 (7 bases). V was shortened by 7 bases and J by 7 bases, with 23 bases between the two germline ends. Germline values: CDR1 MDHEN, CDR2 SYDVKM. This CDR3 spans 15 amino acids. CDR3 region: CASNSWDGGPREQYF. CDR3 coding DNA: TGTGCCAGCAACTCTTGGGACGGGGGGCCTAGGGAGCAGTACTTC.

This chain uses TRBV28 with TRBJ1-2; D unresolved. CDR3 length: 13 amino acids. CDR1 is MDHEN and CDR2 is SYDVKM in the germline V gene. The V end was cut by 5 bases, the J end by 8 bases, with 15 bases between. The CDR3 reads CASSAHQVVGYTF. CDR3 coding DNA: TGTGCCAGCAGTGCACATCAGGTAGTAGGCTACACCTTC.

This chain connects TRBV28 to TRBJ1-5; D gene ambiguous. The CDR3 is 15 amino acids. V was trimmed by 3 bases and J by 5 bases, leaving 14 bases between them. CDR1 and CDR2 (germline): MDHEN, SYDVKM. For the CDR3, the DNA is TGTGCCAGCAGTTTCCTAAGGCGGGCTTATCAGCCCCAGCATTTT. Translating it yields CASSFLRRAYQPQHF.

The CDR3 nucleotides are TGCAGTGCTAGTAAGACTGATCAGCCCCAGCATTTT. Its translation: CSASKTDQPQHF. The V and J genes are TRBV20-1 and TRBJ1-5, with no clear D. The V and J ends lost 3 bases and 5 bases respectively, with 8 bases between them. The CDR3 contains 12 residues. Germline-derived CDR1 and CDR2 are DFQATT and SNEGSKA (reference sequence).

With respect to this clone: The junction departs from germline at one end; a sequencing error may be responsible. This sequence joins TRBV7-2 and TRBJ2-7, with D tentatively TRBD2 (7 bases). CDR3 size: 10 residues. CDR1 and CDR2 (germline): SGHTA, FQGNSA. The chain's CDR3 is CASSLDGGLF. The CDR3 DNA reads as TGTGCCAGCAGCTTAGACGGGGGGCTCTTC.

The chain has TRBV7-8 and TRBJ1-5, with 7 bases matching TRBD1. The length of the CDR3 is 16 residues. V lost 5 bases, J lost 2 bases, and 9 bases stayed unmatched. Germline V gene lookup returns CDR1 SGHVS and CDR2 FQNEAQ. In DNA form, the CDR3 reads TGTGCCAGCAGCCAATACAGGGGAGGTCGCAATCAGCCCCAGCATTTT. This sequence encodes CASSQYRGGRNQPQHF.

The chain recombines TRBV12-5 with TRBJ2-1, with D perhaps TRBD2 (6 bases). CDR1 LGHNT and CDR2 FRNRAP come from the germline V gene. The CDR3 has 14 residues. Trimming pared 7 bases from V and 1 base from J, leaving 11 bases between. The CDR3, as DNA: TGTGCTAGTGCCCTGGGGGGTTCCTACAATGAGCAGTTCTTC. It translates to CASALGGSYNEQFF. The full variable domain, rest sourced from reference TRBV12-5 and TRBJ2-1, is DARVTQTPRHKVTEMGQEVTMRCQPILGHNTVFWYRQTMMQGLELLAYFRNRAPLDDSGMPKDRFSAEMPDATLATLKIQPSEPRDSAVYFCASALGGSYNEQFFGPGTRLTVL.

The chain links TRBV9 to TRBJ2-3, with D unclear. Trimming stripped 4 bases from V and 0 bases from J, with 6 bases between. Germline CDR1 SGDLS, CDR2 YYNGEE. The length of the CDR3 is 13 residues. CDR3 amino acids: CASSRTSTDTQYF. The CDR3 DNA follows: TGTGCCAGCAGCCGTACTAGCACAGATACGCAGTATTTT.

CDR3 sequence (DNA): TGTGCCAGCAGTGGGGCGGGGGGTCGGAAGGACACTGAAGCTTTCTTT. It is translated as CASSGAGGRKDTEAFF. The chain recombines TRBV2 with TRBJ1-1; weak D call: TRBD1 (5 bases). This CDR3 has 16 residues. Trimming took 4 bases from V and 3 from J, leaving 18 bases between them. Germline V CDR1 and CDR2: SNHLY, FYNNEI.